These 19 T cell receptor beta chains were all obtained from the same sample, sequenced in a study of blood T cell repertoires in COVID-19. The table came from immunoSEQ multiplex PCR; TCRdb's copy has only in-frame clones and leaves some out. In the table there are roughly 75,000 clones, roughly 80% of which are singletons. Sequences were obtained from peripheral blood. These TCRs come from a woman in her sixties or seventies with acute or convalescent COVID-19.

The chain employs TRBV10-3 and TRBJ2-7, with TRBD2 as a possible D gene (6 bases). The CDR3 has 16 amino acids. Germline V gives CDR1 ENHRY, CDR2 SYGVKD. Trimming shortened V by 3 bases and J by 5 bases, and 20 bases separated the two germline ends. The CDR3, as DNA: TGTGCCATCAGTGATAGGCTAGCGAGTTATGGGCACGAGCAGTACTTC. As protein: CAISDRLASYGHEQYF.

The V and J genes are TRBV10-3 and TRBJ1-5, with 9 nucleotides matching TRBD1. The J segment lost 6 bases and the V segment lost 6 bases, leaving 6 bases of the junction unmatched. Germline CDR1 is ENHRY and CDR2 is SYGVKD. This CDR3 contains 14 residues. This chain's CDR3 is CAIRQGAGGQPQHF. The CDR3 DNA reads TGTGCCATCAGACAGGGGGCGGGGGGTCAGCCCCAGCATTTT.

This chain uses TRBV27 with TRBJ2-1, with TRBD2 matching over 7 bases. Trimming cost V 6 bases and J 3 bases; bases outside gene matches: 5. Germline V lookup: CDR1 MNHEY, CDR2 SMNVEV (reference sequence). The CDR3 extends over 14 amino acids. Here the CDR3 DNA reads TGTGCCAGCAGAACTAGCGTATACTACAATGAGCAGTTCTTC. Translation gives CASRTSVYYNEQFF.

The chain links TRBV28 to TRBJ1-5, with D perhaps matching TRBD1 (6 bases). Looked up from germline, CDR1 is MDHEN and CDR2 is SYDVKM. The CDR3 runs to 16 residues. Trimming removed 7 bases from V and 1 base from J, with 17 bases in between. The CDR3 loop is CASTPGGRGSNQPQHF. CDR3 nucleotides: TGTGCCAGCACCCCGGGGGGGCGCGGGAGCAATCAGCCCCAGCATTTT.

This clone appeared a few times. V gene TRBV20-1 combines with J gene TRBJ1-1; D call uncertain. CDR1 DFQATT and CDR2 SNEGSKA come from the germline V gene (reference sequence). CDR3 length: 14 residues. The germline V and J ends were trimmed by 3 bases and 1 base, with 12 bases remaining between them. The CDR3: CSASGAGGNTEAFF. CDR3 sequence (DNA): TGCAGTGCTAGTGGTGCGGGTGGGAACACTGAAGCTTTCTTT.

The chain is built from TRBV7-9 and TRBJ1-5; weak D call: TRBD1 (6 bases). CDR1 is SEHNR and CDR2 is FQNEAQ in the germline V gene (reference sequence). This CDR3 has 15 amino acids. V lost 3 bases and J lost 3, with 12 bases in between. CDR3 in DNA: TGTGCCAGCAGCTTGGGGGGGGCCCCCAATCAGCCCCAGCATTTT. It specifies CASSLGGAPNQPQHF.

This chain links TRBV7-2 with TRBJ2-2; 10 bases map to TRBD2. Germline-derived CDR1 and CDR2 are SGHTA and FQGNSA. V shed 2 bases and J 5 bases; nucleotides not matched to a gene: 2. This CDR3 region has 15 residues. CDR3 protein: CASSLLAGVTGELFF. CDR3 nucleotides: TGTGCCAGCAGCTTACTAGCGGGAGTTACCGGGGAGCTGTTTTTT. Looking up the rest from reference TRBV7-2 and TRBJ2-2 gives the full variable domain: GAGVSQSPSNKVTEKGKDVELRCDPISGHTALYWYRQSLGQGLEFLIYFQGNSAPDKSGLPSDRFSAERTGGSVSTLTIQRTQQEDSAVYLCASSLLAGVTGELFFGEGSRLTVL.

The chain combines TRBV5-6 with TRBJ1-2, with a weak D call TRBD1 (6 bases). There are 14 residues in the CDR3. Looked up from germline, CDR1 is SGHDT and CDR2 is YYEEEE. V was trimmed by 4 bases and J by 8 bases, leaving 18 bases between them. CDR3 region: CASSATGSDSGYTF. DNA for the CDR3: TGTGCCAGCAGCGCTACAGGGTCCGATAGCGGCTACACCTTC.

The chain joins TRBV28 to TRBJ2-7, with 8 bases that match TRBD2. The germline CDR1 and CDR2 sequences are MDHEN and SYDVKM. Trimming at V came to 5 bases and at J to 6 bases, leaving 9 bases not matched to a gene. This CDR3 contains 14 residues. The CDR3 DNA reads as TGTGCCAGCAGTCCTCCGGGAGGGTCGGGCGAGCAGTACTTC. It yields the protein CASSPPGGSGEQYF.

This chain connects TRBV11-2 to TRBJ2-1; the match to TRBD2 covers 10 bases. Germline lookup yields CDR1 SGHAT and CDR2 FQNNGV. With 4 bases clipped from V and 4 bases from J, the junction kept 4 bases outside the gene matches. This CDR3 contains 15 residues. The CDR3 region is CASSSGLAEYNEQFF. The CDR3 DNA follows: TGTGCCAGCAGCTCCGGACTAGCGGAGTACAATGAGCAGTTCTTC.

The CDR3 region has the DNA TGTGCCAGCAGATTCAGCATAGCGGGGGGCCAAGAGACCCAGTACTTC. It translates to CASRFSIAGGQETQYF. The chain carries TRBV5-4 and TRBJ2-5; 10 bases line up with TRBD2. After removal of 5 bases from V and 1 base from J, the junction contained 8 bases not matched to a gene. Germline V lookup: CDR1 SGHNT, CDR2 YYREEE (reference sequence). The CDR3 runs 16 residues. The entire variable domain, with the rest obtained from reference TRBV5-4 and TRBJ2-5, is as follows: ETGVTQSPTHLIKTRGQQVTLRCSSQSGHNTVSWYQQALGQGPQFIFQYYREEENGRGNFPPRFSGLQFPNYSSELNVNALELDDSALYLCASRFSIAGGQETQYFGPGTRLLVL.

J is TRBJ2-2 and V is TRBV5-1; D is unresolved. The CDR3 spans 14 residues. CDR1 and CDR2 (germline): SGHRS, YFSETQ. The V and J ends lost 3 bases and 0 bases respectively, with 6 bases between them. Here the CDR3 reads CASSSVANTGELFF. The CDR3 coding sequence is TGCGCCAGCAGCTCGGTAGCGAACACCGGGGAGCTGTTTTTT.

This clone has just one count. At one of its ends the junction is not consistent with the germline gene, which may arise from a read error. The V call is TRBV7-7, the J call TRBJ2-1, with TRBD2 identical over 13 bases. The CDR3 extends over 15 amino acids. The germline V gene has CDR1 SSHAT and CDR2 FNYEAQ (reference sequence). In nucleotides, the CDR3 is TGTGCTAGCAGCTCGACTAGCGGGGGGTACAATGAGCAGTTCTTC. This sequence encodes CASSSTSGGYNEQFF. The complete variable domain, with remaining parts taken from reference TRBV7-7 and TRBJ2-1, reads GAGVSQSPRYKVTKRGQDVTLRCDPISSHATLYWYQQALGQGPEFLTYFNYEAQPDKSGLPSDRFSAERPEGSISTLTIQRTEQRDSAMYRCASSSTSGGYNEQFFGPGTRLTVL.

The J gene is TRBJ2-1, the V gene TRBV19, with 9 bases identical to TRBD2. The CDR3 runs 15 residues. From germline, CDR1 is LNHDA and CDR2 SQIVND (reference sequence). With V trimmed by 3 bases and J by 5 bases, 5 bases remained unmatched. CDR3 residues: CASSIGGGENNEQFF. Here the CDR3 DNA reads TGTGCCAGTAGTATTGGCGGGGGGGAGAACAATGAGCAGTTCTTC.

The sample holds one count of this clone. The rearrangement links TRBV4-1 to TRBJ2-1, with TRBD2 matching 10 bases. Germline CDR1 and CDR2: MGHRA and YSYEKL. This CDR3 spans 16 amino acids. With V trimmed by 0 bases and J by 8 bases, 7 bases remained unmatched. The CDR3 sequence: CASSQDPSGSYHEQFF. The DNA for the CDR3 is TGCGCCAGCAGCCAAGATCCTAGCGGGAGTTATCATGAGCAGTTCTTC.

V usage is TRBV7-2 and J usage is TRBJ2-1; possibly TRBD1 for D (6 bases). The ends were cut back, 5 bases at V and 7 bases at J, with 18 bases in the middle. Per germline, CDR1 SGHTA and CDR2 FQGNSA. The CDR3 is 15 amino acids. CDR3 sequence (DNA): TGTGCCAGCAGCCCAGGACTCCTCCAGGGGAATGAGCAGTTCTTC. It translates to CASSPGLLQGNEQFF.

CDR3 in amino acids: CASSQREFGEQFF. In DNA form, the CDR3 reads TGTGCCAGCAGCCAAAGAGAGTTCGGTGAGCAGTTCTTC. This rearrangement joins TRBV4-2 to TRBJ2-1; D gene ambiguous. Per the germline V gene, CDR1 is LGHNA and CDR2 is YNFKEQ. CDR3 length: 13 residues. V lost 2 bases to trimming and J lost 9 bases, with 11 bases between them.

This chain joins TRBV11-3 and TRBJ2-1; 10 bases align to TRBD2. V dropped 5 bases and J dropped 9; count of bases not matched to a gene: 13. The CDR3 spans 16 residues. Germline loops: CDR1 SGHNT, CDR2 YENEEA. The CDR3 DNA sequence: TGTGCCAGCAGCGGTGGGATTAGCGGGAGGTTAGGTGAGCAGTTCTTC. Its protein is CASSGGISGRLGEQFF.

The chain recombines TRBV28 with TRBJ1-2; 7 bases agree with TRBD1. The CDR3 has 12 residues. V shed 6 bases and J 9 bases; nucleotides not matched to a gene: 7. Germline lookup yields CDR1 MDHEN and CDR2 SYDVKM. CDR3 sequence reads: CASRDDRDRYTF. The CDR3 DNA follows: TGTGCCAGCAGGGACGACAGGGACCGCTACACCTTC.